A selection of T cell receptor beta chains follows, all from one sample in a study of blood T cell repertoires in COVID-19. Assay: immunoSEQ multiplex PCR; the TCRdb copy retains only in-frame clones and omits some. The sample includes fewer than 40,000 clones, roughly 88% of them seen just once. The specimen was peripheral blood. The receptors were sampled from an older man with active COVID-19. Both conserved end residues are trimmed from each CDR3. Each record gives: V gene, J gene, CDR3 length, CDR3 protein.

V: TRBV18; J: TRBJ2-3; length: 12; CDR3: ASSLGASTDTQY
V: TRBV3-1/TRBV3-2; J: TRBJ2-7; length: 12; CDR3: ASSPGLAGVAQY
V: TRBV2; J: TRBJ2-2; length: 14; CDR3: ASRGGTGVGTGELF
V: TRBV2; J: TRBJ2-1; length: 12; CDR3: ASSASGRVNEQF
V: TRBV9; J: TRBJ2-7; length: 12; CDR3: ASSGSGDPIEQY
V: TRBV3-1/TRBV3-2; J: TRBJ2-7; length: 12; CDR3: ASSQSGRSYEQY
V: TRBV11-1; J: TRBJ2-2; length: 12; CDR3: ASSWQSNTGELF
V: TRBV7-2; J: TRBJ1-2; length: 12; CDR3: ASSLGGLNYGYT
V: TRBV4-2; J: TRBJ2-3; length: 16; CDR3: ASSQDPLAGVYTDTQY
V: TRBV2; J: TRBJ1-2; length: 12; CDR3: ASRSTGTNYGYT
V: TRBV19; J: TRBJ2-7; length: 11; CDR3: ASSNQASYEQY
V: TRBV2; J: TRBJ2-7; length: 12; CDR3: ASSWTSVSYEQY
V: TRBV18; J: TRBJ2-2; length: 14; CDR3: ASSLSGGTNTGELF
V: TRBV7-6; J: TRBJ2-5; length: 14; CDR3: ASSISLAGGYGTQY